The clone carrying this T cell receptor beta chain came up many times. Its antigen is still unknown. The record originates from a study of Graves' ophthalmopathy and Graves' hyperthyroidism. Participants with hyperthyroidism, aged 18 to 65, were newly diagnosed with under 2 months' duration. The study's findings and limits: Blood samples also showed most expanded thyroid clonotypes exceeding 0.001 frequency.

The authors amplified TCR beta CDR3 regions, and they did so from RNA transcripts for repertoire sequencing. RT-PCR with HTBI primers came first, then second-round multiplex PCR. Via MiXCR, TCRdb re-called the multiplex PCR reads, giving one row per CDR3 protein. The table lists roughly 410,000 distinct CDR3 sequences, 15% of them singletons. This TCR was sampled from a woman aged 18-35 years with stable Graves' hyperthyroidism. The sequenced material came from peripheral blood.

The CDR3 DNA reads TGTGCCAGCATTGGATTGGGGAGTTCACCCCTCCACTTT. The encoded protein is CASIGLGSSPLHF. This sequence joins TRBV12-3 or TRBV12-4 and TRBJ1-6, with D unresolved. V was pared by 7 bases and J by 9 bases, with 13 bases between. CDR3 length: 13 residues.